This T cell receptor (beta chain) was captured by sequencing in a study of shared clonotypes between healthy human individuals. Broader study findings: Compared with memory subsets, naive subsets generally had larger estimated richness.

Here immunoSEQ multiplex PCR was the method, and the copy in TCRdb shows in-frame clones only, minus some. The sample lists about 1.5 million clones, approximately 98% occurring once. To note about this clone: Its target is unknown.

The receptor's source is a man between 25 and 39 years old in good health. Sequencing used naive CD4+ T cells sorted from blood. Noted subset: CD45RA+ positively selected.

The DNA for the CDR3 is TGTGCCAGCAGCCCCGCGGGGGTACCCTACAATGAGCAGTTCTTC. Protein product: CASSPAGVPYNEQFF. The V call is TRBV6-5, the J call TRBJ2-1; 7 bases line up with TRBD2. Germline V gene lookup returns CDR1 MNHEY and CDR2 SVGAGI. J gave up 2 bases and V 6 bases, and 7 bases lay outside the gene matches. The CDR3 runs to 15 residues.